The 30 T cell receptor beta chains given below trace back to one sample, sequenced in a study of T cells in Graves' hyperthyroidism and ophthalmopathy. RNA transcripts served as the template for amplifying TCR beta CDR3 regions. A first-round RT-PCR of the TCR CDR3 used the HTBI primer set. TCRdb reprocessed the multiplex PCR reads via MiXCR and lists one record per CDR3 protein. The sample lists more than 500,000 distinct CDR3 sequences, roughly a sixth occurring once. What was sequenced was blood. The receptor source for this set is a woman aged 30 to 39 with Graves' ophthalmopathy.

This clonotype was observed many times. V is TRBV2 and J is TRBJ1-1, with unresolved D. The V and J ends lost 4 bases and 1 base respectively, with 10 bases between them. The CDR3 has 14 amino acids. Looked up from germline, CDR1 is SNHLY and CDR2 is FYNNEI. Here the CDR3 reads CASSAQWRNTEAFF. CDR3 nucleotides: TGTGCCAGCAGTGCTCAGTGGCGGAACACTGAAGCTTTCTTT.

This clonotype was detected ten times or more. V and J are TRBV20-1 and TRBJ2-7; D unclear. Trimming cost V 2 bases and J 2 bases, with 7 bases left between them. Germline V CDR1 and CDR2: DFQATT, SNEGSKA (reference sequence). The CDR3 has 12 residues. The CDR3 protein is CSARLIAYEQYF. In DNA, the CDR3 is TGCAGTGCTAGACTGATCGCCTACGAGCAGTACTTC.

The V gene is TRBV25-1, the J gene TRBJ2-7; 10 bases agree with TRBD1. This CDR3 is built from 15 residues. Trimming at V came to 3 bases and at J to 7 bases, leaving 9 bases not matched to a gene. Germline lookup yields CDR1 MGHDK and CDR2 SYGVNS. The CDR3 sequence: CASSDRDRGSVEQYF. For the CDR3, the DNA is TGTGCCAGCAGTGACCGGGACAGGGGAAGTGTAGAGCAGTACTTC.

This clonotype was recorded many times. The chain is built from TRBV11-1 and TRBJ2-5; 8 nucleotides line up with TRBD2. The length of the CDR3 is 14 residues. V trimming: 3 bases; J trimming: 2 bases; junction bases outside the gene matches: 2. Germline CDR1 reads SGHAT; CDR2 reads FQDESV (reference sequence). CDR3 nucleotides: TGTGCCAGCAGCTTCACTAGCGGACAAGAGACCCAGTACTTC. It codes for CASSFTSGQETQYF.

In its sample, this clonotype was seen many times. The CDR3 is CASSYSGGSNEQFF. DNA for the CDR3: TGTGCCAGCAGTTACTCGGGGGGGAGTAATGAGCAGTTCTTC. The chain couples TRBV6-2 or TRBV6-3 to TRBJ2-1, with 7 bases that match TRBD2. Germline V gives CDR1 MNHEY, CDR2 SVGEGT. The CDR3 totals 14 residues. V trimming: 0 bases; J trimming: 7 bases; junction bases outside the gene matches: 3.

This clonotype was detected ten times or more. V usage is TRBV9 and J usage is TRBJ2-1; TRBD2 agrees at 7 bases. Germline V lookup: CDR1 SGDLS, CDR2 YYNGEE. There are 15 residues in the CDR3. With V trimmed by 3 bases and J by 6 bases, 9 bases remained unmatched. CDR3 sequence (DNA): TGTGCCAGCAGCGCAGGACTAGTTGCTGGCAATGAGCAGTTCTTC. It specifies CASSAGLVAGNEQFF.

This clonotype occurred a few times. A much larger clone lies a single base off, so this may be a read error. The CDR3 bases are TGCGCCAGCAGCCAAACAGGGGGGAACACTGAAGCTTTCTTT. It encodes CASSQTGGNTEAFF. The rearrangement joins TRBV4-3 to TRBJ1-1; 8 bases are a match to TRBD1. The CDR3 length is 14 residues. V lost 2 bases to trimming and J lost 1 base; unmatched junction nucleotides: 0. Germline V gene data show CDR1 as LGHNA and CDR2 as YSLEER.

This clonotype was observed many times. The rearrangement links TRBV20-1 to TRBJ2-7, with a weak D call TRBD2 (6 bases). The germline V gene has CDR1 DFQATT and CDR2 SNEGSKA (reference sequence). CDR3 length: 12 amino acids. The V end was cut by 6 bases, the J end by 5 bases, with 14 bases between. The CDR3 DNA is TGCAGTGCGGAGGGCCGAAGGGACGAGCAGTACTTC. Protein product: CSAEGRRDEQYF.

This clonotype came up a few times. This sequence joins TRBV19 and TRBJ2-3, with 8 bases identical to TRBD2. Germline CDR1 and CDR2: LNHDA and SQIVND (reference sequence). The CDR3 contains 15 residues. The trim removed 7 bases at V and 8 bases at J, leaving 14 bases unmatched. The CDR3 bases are TGTGCCAGTACGGGGGGGAGTGCACAACATGTTACGCAGTATTTT. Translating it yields CASTGGSAQHVTQYF.

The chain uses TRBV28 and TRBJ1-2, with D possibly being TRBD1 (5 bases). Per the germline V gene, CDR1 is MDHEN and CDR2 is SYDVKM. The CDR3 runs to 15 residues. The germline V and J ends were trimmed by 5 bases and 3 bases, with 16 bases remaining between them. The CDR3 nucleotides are TGTGCCAGCAGTATTGACACACTGGGGGACTATGGCTACACCTTC. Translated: CASSIDTLGDYGYTF.

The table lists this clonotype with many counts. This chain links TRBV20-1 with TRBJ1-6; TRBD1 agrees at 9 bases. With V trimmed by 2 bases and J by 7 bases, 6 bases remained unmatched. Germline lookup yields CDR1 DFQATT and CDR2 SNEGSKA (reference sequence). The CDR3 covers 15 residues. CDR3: CSARPWDRANSPLHF. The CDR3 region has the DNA TGCAGTGCTAGACCCTGGGACAGGGCAAATTCACCCCTCCACTTT.

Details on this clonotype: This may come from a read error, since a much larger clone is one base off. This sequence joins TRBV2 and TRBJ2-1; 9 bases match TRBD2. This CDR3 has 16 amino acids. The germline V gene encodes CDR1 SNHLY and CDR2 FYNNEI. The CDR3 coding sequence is TGTGCCAGCAGTGATGCCAGCGGGAGGACCTACAATGAGCAGTCCTTC. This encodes CASSDASGRTYNEQSF.

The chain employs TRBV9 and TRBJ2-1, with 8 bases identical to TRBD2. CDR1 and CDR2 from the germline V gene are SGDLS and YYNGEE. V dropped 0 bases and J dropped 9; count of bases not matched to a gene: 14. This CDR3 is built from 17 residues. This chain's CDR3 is CASSVAKVGGRRGEQFF. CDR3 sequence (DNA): TGTGCCAGCAGCGTAGCTAAGGTCGGCGGGAGGAGGGGTGAGCAGTTCTTC.

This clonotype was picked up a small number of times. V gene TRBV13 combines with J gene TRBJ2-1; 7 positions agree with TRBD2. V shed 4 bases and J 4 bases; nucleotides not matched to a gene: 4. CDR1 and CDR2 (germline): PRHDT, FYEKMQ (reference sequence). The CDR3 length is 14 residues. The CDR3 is CASSSTSFYNEQFF. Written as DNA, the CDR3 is TGTGCCAGCAGCTCGACTAGCTTTTACAATGAGCAGTTCTTC.

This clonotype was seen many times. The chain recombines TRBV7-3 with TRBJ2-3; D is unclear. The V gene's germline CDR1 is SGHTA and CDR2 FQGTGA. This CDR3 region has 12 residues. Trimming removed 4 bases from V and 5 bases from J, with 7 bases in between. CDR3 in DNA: TGTGCCAGCAGCTACGTTGGAGATACGCAGTATTTT. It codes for CASSYVGDTQYF.

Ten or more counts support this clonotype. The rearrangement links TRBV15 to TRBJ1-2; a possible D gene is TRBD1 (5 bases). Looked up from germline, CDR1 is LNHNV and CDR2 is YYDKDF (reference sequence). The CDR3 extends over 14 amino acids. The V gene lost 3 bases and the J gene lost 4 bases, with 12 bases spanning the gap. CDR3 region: CATSSRRAGYGYTF. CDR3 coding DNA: TGTGCCACCAGCAGTCGCAGGGCAGGCTATGGCTACACCTTC.

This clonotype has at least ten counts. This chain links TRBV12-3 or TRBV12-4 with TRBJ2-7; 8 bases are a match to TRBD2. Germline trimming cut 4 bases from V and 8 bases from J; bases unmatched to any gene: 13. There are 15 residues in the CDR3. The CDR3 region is CASSSEGLGFTQQYF. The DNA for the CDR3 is TGTGCCAGCAGTTCTGAGGGACTAGGATTTACGCAGCAGTACTTC.

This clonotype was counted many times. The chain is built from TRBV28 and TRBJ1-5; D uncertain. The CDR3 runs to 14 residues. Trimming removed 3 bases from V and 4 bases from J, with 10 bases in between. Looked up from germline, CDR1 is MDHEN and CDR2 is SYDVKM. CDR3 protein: CASSLAGRNQPQHF. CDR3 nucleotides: TGTGCCAGCAGTTTGGCGGGGAGGAATCAGCCCCAGCATTTT. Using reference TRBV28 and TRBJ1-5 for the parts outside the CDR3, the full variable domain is DVKVTQSSRYLVKRTGEKVFLECVQDMDHENMFWYRQDPGLGLRLIYFSYDVKMKEKGDIPEGYSVSREKKERFSLILESASTNQTSMYLCASSLAGRNQPQHFGDGTRLSIL.

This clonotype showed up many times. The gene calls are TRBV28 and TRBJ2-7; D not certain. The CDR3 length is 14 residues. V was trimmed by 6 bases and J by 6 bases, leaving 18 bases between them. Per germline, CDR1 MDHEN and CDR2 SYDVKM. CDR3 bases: TGTGCCAGCAGACCCCGGCTAGGGTCAGCCGAGCAGTACTTC. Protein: CASRPRLGSAEQYF. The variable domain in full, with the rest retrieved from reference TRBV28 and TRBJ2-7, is DVKVTQSSRYLVKRTGEKVFLECVQDMDHENMFWYRQDPGLGLRLIYFSYDVKMKEKGDIPEGYSVSREKKERFSLILESASTNQTSMYLCASRPRLGSAEQYFGPGTRLTVT.

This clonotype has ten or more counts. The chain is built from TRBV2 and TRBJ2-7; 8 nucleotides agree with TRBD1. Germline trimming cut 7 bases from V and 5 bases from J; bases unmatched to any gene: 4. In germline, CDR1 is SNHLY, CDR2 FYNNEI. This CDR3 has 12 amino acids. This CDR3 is CASTMTGDEQYF. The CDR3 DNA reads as TGTGCCAGCACCATGACAGGGGACGAGCAGTACTTC.

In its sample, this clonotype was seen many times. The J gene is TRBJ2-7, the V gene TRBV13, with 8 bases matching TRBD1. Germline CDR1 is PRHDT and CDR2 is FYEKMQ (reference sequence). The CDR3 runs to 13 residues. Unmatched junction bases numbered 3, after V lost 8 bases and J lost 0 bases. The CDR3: CASGDRGSYEQYF. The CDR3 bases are TGTGCCAGCGGAGACAGGGGCTCCTACGAGCAGTACTTC.

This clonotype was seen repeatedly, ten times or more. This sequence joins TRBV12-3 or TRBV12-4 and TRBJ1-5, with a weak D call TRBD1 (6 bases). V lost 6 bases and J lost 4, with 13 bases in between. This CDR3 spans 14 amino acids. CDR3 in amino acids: CASSKDSVNQPQHF. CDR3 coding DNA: TGTGCCAGCAGCAAGGACAGCGTAAATCAGCCCCAGCATTTT.

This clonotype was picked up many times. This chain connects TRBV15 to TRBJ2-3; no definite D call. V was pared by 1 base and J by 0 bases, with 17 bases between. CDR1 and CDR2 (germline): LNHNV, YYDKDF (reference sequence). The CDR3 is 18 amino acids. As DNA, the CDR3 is TGTGCCACCAGCAGAGGAGGAGACGGAAGCCAGAGCACAGATACGCAGTATTTT. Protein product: CATSRGGDGSQSTDTQYF.

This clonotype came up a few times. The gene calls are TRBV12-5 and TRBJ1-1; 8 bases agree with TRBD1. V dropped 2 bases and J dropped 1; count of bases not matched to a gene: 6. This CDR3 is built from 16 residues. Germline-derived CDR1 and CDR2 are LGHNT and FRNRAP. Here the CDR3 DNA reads TGTGCTAGTGGTTTGACAACCGGGACAGGGAACACTGAAGCTTTCTTT. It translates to CASGLTTGTGNTEAFF.

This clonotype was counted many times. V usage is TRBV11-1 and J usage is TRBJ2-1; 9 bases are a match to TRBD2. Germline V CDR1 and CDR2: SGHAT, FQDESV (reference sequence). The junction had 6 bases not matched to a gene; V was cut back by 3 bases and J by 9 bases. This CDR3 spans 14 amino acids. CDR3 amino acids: CASSFSGSHGEQFF. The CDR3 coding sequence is TGTGCCAGCAGCTTTAGCGGGAGTCACGGTGAGCAGTTCTTC.

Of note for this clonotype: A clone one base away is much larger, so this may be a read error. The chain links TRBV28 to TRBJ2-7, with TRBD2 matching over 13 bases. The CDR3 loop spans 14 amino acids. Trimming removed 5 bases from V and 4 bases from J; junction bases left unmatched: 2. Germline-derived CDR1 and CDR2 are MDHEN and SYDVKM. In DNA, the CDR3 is TGTGCCAGCAGTGGGACTAGCGGGATTTACGAGCAGTACTTC. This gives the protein CASSGTSGIYEQYF.

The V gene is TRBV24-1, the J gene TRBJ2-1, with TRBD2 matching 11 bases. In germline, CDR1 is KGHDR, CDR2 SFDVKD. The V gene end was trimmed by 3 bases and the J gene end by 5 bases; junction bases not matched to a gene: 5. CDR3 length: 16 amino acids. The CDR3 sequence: CATSDAGTSGHNEQFF. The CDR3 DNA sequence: TGTGCCACCAGTGATGCCGGGACTAGCGGTCACAATGAGCAGTTCTTC.

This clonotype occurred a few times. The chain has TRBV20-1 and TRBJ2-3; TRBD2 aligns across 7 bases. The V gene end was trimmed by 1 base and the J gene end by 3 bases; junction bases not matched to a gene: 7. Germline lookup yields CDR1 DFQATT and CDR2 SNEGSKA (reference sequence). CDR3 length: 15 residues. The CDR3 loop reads CSARVGGGSTDTQYF. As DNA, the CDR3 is TGCAGTGCTAGAGTGGGGGGAGGGTCAACAGATACGCAGTATTTT.

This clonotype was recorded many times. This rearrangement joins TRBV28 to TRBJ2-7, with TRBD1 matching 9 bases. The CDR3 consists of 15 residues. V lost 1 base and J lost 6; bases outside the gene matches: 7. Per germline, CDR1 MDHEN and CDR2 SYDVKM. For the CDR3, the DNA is TGTGCCAGCAGTTTATCTAGACAGGGGGTCGCCGAGCAGTACTTC. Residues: CASSLSRQGVAEQYF.

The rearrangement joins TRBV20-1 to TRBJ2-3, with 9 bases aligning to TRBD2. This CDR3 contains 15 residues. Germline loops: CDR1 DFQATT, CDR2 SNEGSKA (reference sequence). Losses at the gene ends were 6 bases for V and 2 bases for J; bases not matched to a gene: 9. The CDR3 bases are TGCAGTGCCAGTAGGCTAGCGGGAATCACAGATACGCAGTATTTT. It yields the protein CSASRLAGITDTQYF.